Listed below are T cell receptor beta chains from one sample, sequenced in a study of post-analysis software for immune sequencing data. TCRdb analysed the PCR reads with MiXCR anew, one entry per CDR3 protein. The sample records about 460,000 distinct CDR3 sequences, nearly 45% being singletons. Sequencing was carried out using blood. These TCRs come from a girl aged 5-17 years with multiple sclerosis. CDR3s leave out the opening cysteine and the closing phenylalanine or tryptophan. The order of the fields is V gene, CDR3 protein.

>TRBV24-1
ASHSRDCHTDTQY
>TRBV28
AWGLAGGLEQF
>TRBV5-1
ACSLAYRSGANVLT
>TRBV12-3/TRBV12-4
AGSFGAGAGPDTQY
>TRBV7-2
ASSLAASGVQETQY
>TRBV20-1
SARVGQGGSQY
>TRBV28
ASSSTSGLAGVDADTQY
>TRBV9
ASSVTGGWETQY
>TRBV9
ASREGSGDTEAF
>TRBV30
AWTLGEPRGSYNEQF
>TRBV3-1
ASSQRTGTEAF
>TRBV6-6
ASSYSPSTGEQY
>TRBV30
AWSVTGQGALDIQY
>TRBV3-1
ASSQNGRGNEQF
>TRBV5-1
ASSMTGTTCYEQY
>TRBV4-1
ASSRRDGDNEQF
>TRBV28
ASSQPLGGSEFGYT
>TRBV24-1
ATSDLGGEGADTQY
>TRBV27
ASSRGVTSGANVLT
>TRBV5-6
ASSPSGTTNEQF
>TRBV6-5
ASSSFTSGSSYEQY
>TRBV4-1
ASSPQDRDYEQY
>TRBV27
ASRGASSYNEQF
>TRBV10-3
AISESRRYNEQF
>TRBV12-3/TRBV12-4
ASSVPGQKNSPLH
>TRBV20-1
SARPDGSANYGYT
>TRBV29-1
SVEGRKGSKNIQY
>TRBV5-1
ASSLQGAPTDTQY
>TRBV25-1
ASSEFGGPYEQY
>TRBV5-1
ASSPEGLVASTDTQY
>TRBV2
ASREDRVGDTQY
>TRBV28
ASSLGSSGSSYTQY
>TRBV28
ASSFRVGETQY
>TRBV3-1
ASSHISDSSYEQY
>TRBV7-2
ASRSSSYNEQF
>TRBV28
ATLDYGYT
>TRBV4-3
ASSPSGTGGREQY
>TRBV25-1
ASSARTGSYPYGYT
>TRBV27
ASTAERGRRETQY
>TRBV20-1
SAISDDADFSAYNEQF
>TRBV27
ASSFVLGEGSYGYT
>TRBV6-2/TRBV6-3
ASSLTTPSETQY
>TRBV5-1
ASSRGTGSTSPHNQPQH
>TRBV19
ASTAGLAGVNEQF
>TRBV5-1
ASSFGDRGGGEQY
>TRBV6-5
ASSYSAGKTQY
>TRBV28
ASSSIDRPNQPQH